The T cell receptor (beta chain) under discussion was sequenced for a study of OX40 agonist ivuxolimab in advanced cancers. Study summary: Antecedent anti-PD-1, anti-PD-L1 or anti-CTLA-4 therapy was permissible, with around 40% having received some.

Only in-frame clones appear in the TCRdb table, and some are missing; sequencing was by immunoSEQ multiplex PCR. The sample yields under 50,000 clones, 60% to 80% seen once. V was shortened by 5 bases and J by 2 bases, with 2 bases between the two germline ends. The V gene's germline CDR1 is WSHSY and CDR2 SAAADI. The CDR3 length is 11 residues. The sequences come from CD4+ or CD8+ T cells sorted from blood, collected in a trial of the OX40 agonist ivuxolimab. The source is an adult with an advanced solid tumor such as melanoma, head and neck, liver or kidney cancer. The chain carries TRBV10-2 and TRBJ2-3; D is unresolved. The CDR3 region is CASSPTDTQYF. The CDR3 nucleotides read TGCGCCAGCAGTCCCACAGATACGCAGTATTTT.